This passage covers 21 T cell receptor beta chains from one sample sequenced in a study of cytomegalovirus exposure and HLA in healthy donors. Data came from immunoSEQ multiplex PCR; TCRdb stores just in-frame clones and leaves some out. The table records nearly 110,000 clones, about nine tenths of them present only once. Sequencing was done on a sample of PBMCs. These receptors were collected from a woman aged 18-35 years in good health and CMV-seropositive.

This clone was recorded a few times. The rearrangement uses TRBV10-1 and TRBJ2-1, with TRBD1 matching over 9 bases. The CDR3 spans 13 residues. The V and J ends lost 2 bases and 10 bases, in that order; junction bases with no gene match: 3. Germline CDR1 and CDR2: WNHNN and SYGVQD (reference sequence). The CDR3 sequence: CASSEVTGGEQFF. The CDR3 DNA sequence: TGCGCCAGCAGTGAGGTAACAGGGGGCGAGCAGTTCTTC.

The V call is TRBV28, the J call TRBJ1-5; the D gene is possibly TRBD1 (6 bases). CDR3 length: 17 amino acids. From germline, CDR1 is MDHEN and CDR2 SYDVKM. V gave up 3 bases and J gave up 3 bases, with 18 bases separating them. CDR3 loop: CASSLGSLRQDNQPQHF. CDR3 nucleotides: TGTGCCAGCAGTTTGGGCTCCCTCCGACAGGACAATCAGCCCCAGCATTTT.

The J gene is TRBJ1-4, the V gene TRBV29-1, with D maybe TRBD1 (5 bases). CDR1 and CDR2 from the germline V gene are SQVTM and ANQGSEA. V lost 4 bases and J lost 4, with 10 bases in between. This CDR3 contains 13 residues. CDR3 loop: CSVGGLFNEKLFF. The DNA for the CDR3 is TGCAGCGTTGGGGGCCTTTTTAATGAAAAACTGTTTTTT.

V gene TRBV10-2 combines with J gene TRBJ1-2, with D possibly being TRBD1 (5 bases). CDR1 is WSHSY and CDR2 is SAAADI in the germline V gene. This CDR3 is 15 amino acids long. Deletions cut 0 bases from V and 7 bases from J, with 15 bases between. CDR3 loop: CASSESAREGSGYTF. CDR3 bases: TGCGCCAGCAGTGAGTCGGCCAGGGAAGGCTCTGGCTACACCTTC.

V gene TRBV9 combines with J gene TRBJ2-3; no definite D call. The CDR3 sequence is 13 residues long. V was shortened by 4 bases and J by 0 bases, with 6 bases between the two germline ends. The germline gives CDR1 SGDLS, CDR2 YYNGEE. As DNA, the CDR3 is TGTGCCAGCAGCCCAACTAGCACAGATACGCAGTATTTT. Protein sequence: CASSPTSTDTQYF.

The chain joins TRBV28 to TRBJ2-7; 7 nucleotides line up with TRBD1. Germline loops: CDR1 MDHEN, CDR2 SYDVKM. This CDR3 spans 15 amino acids. With 6 bases clipped from V and 3 bases from J, the junction kept 11 bases outside the gene matches. The CDR3: CASSPHSGQRYEQYV. Here the CDR3 DNA reads TGTGCCAGCAGCCCTCACTCGGGACAGCGCTACGAGCAGTACGTC.

This chain links TRBV19 with TRBJ2-5; 9 bases map to TRBD2. CDR3 length equals 15 residues. CDR1 LNHDA and CDR2 SQIVND come from the germline V gene (reference sequence). After removal of 3 bases from V and 5 bases from J, the junction contained 7 bases not matched to a gene. CDR3 bases: TGTGCCAGTAGTATTTCGTCTAGCGGGGATGAGACCCAGTACTTC. It codes for CASSISSSGDETQYF.

The chain combines TRBV11-2 with TRBJ2-1, with no clear D. There are 14 residues in the CDR3. The V gene lost 5 bases and the J gene lost 8 bases, with 16 bases spanning the gap. From germline, CDR1 is SGHAT and CDR2 FQNNGV. In DNA form, the CDR3 reads TGTGCCAGCAGCACCCCCCGGTTTTCCCATGAGCAGTTCTTC. Translated, it gives CASSTPRFSHEQFF. The full variable domain, completed using reference TRBV11-2 and TRBJ2-1, is EAGVAQSPRYKIIEKRQSVAFWCNPISGHATLYWYQQILGQGPKLLIQFQNNGVVDDSQLPKDRFSAERLKGVDSTLKIQPAKLEDSAVYLCASSTPRFSHEQFFGPGTRLTVL.

The chain couples TRBV11-2 to TRBJ1-4, with a tentative D call TRBD1 (6 bases). The CDR3 totals 15 residues. CDR1 is SGHAT and CDR2 is FQNNGV in the germline V gene. V lost 6 bases and J lost 5, with 16 bases in between. CDR3 protein: CASSYTGMGNEKLFF. CDR3 in DNA: TGTGCCAGCAGTTATACAGGGATGGGGAATGAAAAACTGTTTTTT.

The J gene is TRBJ1-1, the V gene TRBV28, with D possibly matching TRBD1 (5 bases). This CDR3 spans 12 amino acids. The V and J ends lost 3 bases and 5 bases respectively, with 7 bases between them. The germline V gene has CDR1 MDHEN and CDR2 SYDVKM. In DNA form, the CDR3 reads TGTGCCAGCAGTTTGCCAGGGACTGAAGCTTTCTTT. The encoded protein is CASSLPGTEAFF.

The chain uses TRBV5-6 and TRBJ1-6, with a weak D call TRBD1 (5 bases). The CDR3 consists of 15 residues. V was shortened by 3 bases and J by 7 bases, with 14 bases between the two germline ends. The germline V gene encodes CDR1 SGHDT and CDR2 YYEEEE. The CDR3 sequence is CASSSWDLGNSPLHF. CDR3 sequence (DNA): TGTGCCAGCAGCTCCTGGGACTTGGGAAATTCACCCCTCCACTTT. The whole variable domain, remainder taken from reference TRBV5-6 and TRBJ1-6, is DAGVTQSPTHLIKTRGQQVTLRCSPKSGHDTVSWYQQALGQGPQFIFQYYEEEERQRGNFPDRFSGHQFPNYSSELNVNALLLGDSALYLCASSSWDLGNSPLHFGNGTRLTVT.

This chain connects TRBV5-4 to TRBJ1-1; TRBD1 might be the D (6 bases). The V gene's germline CDR1 is SGHNT and CDR2 YYREEE (reference sequence). This CDR3 is 16 amino acids long. Trimming left V 4 bases short and J 3 bases short, with 19 bases between. The CDR3 is CASSPDGGAMDTEAFF. CDR3 sequence (DNA): TGTGCCAGCAGCCCGGACGGGGGGGCCATGGACACTGAAGCTTTCTTT.

This clone is classed as medium-sized. The rearrangement joins TRBV6-4 to TRBJ2-4; the match to TRBD2 covers 7 bases. Germline lookup yields CDR1 MRHNA and CDR2 SNTAGT. V gave up 0 bases and J gave up 7 bases; unmatched junction bases: 3. This CDR3 comprises 14 residues. CDR3 in amino acids: CASSDSGGSNIQYF. CDR3 sequence (DNA): TGTGCCAGCAGTGACTCCGGGGGGTCGAACATTCAGTACTTC.

V and J are TRBV5-6 and TRBJ2-5; D perhaps matches TRBD2 (5 bases). The CDR3 spans 14 residues. Germline V lookup: CDR1 SGHDT, CDR2 YYEEEE. The ends were cut back, 0 bases at V and 5 bases at J, with 11 bases in the middle. The CDR3 DNA follows: TGTGCCAGCAGCTTGGTAACTAGTTATGAGACCCAGTACTTC. It translates to CASSLVTSYETQYF.

This chain uses TRBV28 with TRBJ2-1; possibly TRBD2 for D (6 bases). CDR3 length: 16 amino acids. The germline V and J ends were trimmed by 4 bases and 8 bases, with 21 bases remaining between them. Germline V gene lookup returns CDR1 MDHEN and CDR2 SYDVKM. CDR3 residues: CASSSKRLAYGDEQFF. The CDR3 DNA sequence: TGTGCCAGCAGTTCGAAAAGGCTAGCGTATGGCGATGAGCAGTTCTTC.

The J gene is TRBJ1-1, the V gene TRBV2; no firm D call. Germline CDR1 is SNHLY and CDR2 is FYNNEI. CDR3 size: 14 residues. V lost 2 bases to trimming and J lost 1 base, with 8 bases between them. This CDR3 reads CASSELEENTEAFF. DNA for the CDR3: TGTGCCAGCAGTGAATTAGAGGAGAACACTGAAGCTTTCTTT.

The chain recombines TRBV11-2 with TRBJ2-3; D is perhaps TRBD2 (7 bases). The germline CDR1 and CDR2 sequences are SGHAT and FQNNGV. This CDR3 comprises 13 residues. Trimming pared 2 bases from V and 8 bases from J, leaving 11 bases between. The CDR3 DNA reads as TGTGCCAGCAGCTTAAACGGGGGGCTTACGCAGTATTTT. Translation: CASSLNGGLTQYF.

The rearrangement joins TRBV11-2 to TRBJ1-2; D perhaps matches TRBD1 (5 bases). CDR3 length: 12 amino acids. V was pared by 5 bases and J by 4 bases, with 8 bases between. Germline CDR1 and CDR2: SGHAT and FQNNGV. This CDR3 reads CASSVDSYGYTF. The CDR3 DNA follows: TGTGCCAGCAGCGTTGACAGCTATGGCTACACCTTC.

The chain recombines TRBV6-5 with TRBJ2-4; D is possibly TRBD1 (6 bases). CDR1 MNHEY and CDR2 SVGAGI come from the germline V gene. The CDR3 totals 15 residues. The V end lost 2 bases, the J end lost 7 bases, and 15 bases lay between the germline ends. The CDR3 spells CASSYGPVRGNIQYF. The CDR3 bases are TGTGCCAGCAGTTACGGCCCCGTTAGGGGGAACATTCAGTACTTC.

This rearrangement joins TRBV9 to TRBJ1-2; D unclear. The CDR3 runs to 17 residues. V lost 0 bases and J lost 6, with 21 bases in between. Germline V CDR1 and CDR2: SGDLS, YYNGEE. CDR3 sequence reads: CASSVDPPPGSEDGYTF. In DNA form, the CDR3 reads TGTGCCAGCAGCGTAGACCCCCCGCCCGGGAGTGAGGATGGCTACACCTTC.

The chain combines TRBV5-6 with TRBJ1-3; D uncertain. Deletions cut 0 bases from V and 9 bases from J, with 10 bases between. Germline lookup yields CDR1 SGHDT and CDR2 YYEEEE. The CDR3 sequence is 13 residues long. Written as DNA, the CDR3 is TGTGCCAGCAGCTTGGCAGACGGAGTCACCATATATTTT. The encoded protein is CASSLADGVTIYF.